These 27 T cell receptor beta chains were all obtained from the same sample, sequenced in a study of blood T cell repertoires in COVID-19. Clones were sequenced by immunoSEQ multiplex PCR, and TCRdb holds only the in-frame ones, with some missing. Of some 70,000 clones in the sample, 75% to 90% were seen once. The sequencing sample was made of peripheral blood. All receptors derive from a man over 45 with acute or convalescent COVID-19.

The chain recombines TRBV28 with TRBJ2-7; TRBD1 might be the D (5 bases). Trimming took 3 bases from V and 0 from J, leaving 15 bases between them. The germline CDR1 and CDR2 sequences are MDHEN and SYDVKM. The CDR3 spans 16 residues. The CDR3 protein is CASSLGRWGGSYEQYF. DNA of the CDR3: TGTGCCAGCAGTTTGGGGCGCTGGGGCGGCTCCTACGAGCAGTACTTC.

This CDR3 is CASSPAGQLNTEAFF. The CDR3 bases are TGTGCCAGCAGCCCCGCGGGACAGCTGAACACTGAAGCTTTCTTT. The chain employs TRBV14 and TRBJ1-1, with 7 bases that match TRBD1. CDR3 length equals 15 residues. CDR1 and CDR2 (germline): SGHDN, FVKESK. V gave up 4 bases and J gave up 0 bases; unmatched junction bases: 5.

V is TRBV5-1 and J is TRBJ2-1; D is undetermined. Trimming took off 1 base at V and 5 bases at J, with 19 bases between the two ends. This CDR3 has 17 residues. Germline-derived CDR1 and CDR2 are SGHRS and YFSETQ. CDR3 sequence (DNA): TGCGCCAGCAGCTTGCCGACGGAACAGCCGAACAACAATGAGCAGTTCTTC. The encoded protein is CASSLPTEQPNNNEQFF.

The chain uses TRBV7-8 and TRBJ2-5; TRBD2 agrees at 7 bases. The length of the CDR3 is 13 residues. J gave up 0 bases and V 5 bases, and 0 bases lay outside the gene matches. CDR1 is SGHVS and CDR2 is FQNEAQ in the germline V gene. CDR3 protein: CASSAGDQETQYF. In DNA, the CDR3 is TGTGCCAGCAGCGCGGGGGACCAAGAGACCCAGTACTTC.

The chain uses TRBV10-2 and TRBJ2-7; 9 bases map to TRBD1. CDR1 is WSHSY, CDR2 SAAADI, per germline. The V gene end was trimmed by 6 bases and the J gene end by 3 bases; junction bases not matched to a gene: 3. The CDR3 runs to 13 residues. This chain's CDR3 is CASRGQGLYEQYV. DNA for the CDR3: TGCGCCAGCAGGGGACAGGGACTCTACGAGCAGTACGTC.

CDR3 bases: TGTGCCAGCAGCTCCGGGACTAGCGAGCAGTACGTC. Its protein is CASSSGTSEQYV. The chain uses TRBV7-9 and TRBJ2-7, with 8 bases that match TRBD2. V lost 4 bases, J lost 6 bases, and 2 bases stayed unmatched. CDR1 and CDR2 (germline): SEHNR, FQNEAQ (reference sequence). The CDR3 is made up of 12 amino acids.

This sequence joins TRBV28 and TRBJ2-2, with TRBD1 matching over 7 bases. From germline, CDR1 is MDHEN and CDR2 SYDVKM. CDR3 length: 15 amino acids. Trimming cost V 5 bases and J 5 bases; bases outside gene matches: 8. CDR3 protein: CASSTGQAFTGELFF. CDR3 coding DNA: TGTGCCAGCAGTACAGGACAGGCCTTTACCGGGGAGCTGTTTTTT.

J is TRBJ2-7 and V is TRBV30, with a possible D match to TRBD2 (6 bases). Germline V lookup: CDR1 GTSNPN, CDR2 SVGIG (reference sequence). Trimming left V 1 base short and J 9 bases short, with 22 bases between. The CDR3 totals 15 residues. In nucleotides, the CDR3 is TGTGCCTGGAGTGCCCCCTTGGGGGGAGGATGGGGGCAGTACTTC. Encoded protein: CAWSAPLGGGWGQYF.

The CDR3 is CASSKTEETQYF. Here the CDR3 DNA reads TGTGCCAGCAGCAAGACAGAAGAGACCCAGTACTTC. The V call is TRBV7-2, the J call TRBJ2-5, with a weak D call TRBD1 (5 bases). The CDR3 has 12 residues. V shed 5 bases and J shed 3 bases, with 7 bases lying between them. Germline V CDR1 and CDR2: SGHTA, FQGNSA.

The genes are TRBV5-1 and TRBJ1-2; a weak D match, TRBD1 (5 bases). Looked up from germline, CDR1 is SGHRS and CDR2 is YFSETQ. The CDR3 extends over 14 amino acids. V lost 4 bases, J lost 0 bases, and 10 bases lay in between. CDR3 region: CASSPGLPNYGYTF. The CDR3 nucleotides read TGCGCCAGCAGCCCGGGACTTCCTAACTATGGCTACACCTTC.

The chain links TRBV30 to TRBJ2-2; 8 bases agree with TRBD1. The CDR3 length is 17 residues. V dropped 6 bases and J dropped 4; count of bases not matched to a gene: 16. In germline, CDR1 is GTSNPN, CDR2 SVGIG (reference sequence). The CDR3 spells CACQPGQVLASTGELFF. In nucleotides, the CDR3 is TGTGCCTGCCAACCGGGACAGGTTTTAGCGAGCACCGGGGAGCTGTTTTTT.

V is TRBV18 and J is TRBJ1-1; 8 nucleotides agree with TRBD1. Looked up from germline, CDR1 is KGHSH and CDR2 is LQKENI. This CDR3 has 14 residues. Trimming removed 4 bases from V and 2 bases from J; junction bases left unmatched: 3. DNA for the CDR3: TGTGCCAGCTCACGCGGACAGGGTAACACTGAAGCTTTCTTT. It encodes CASSRGQGNTEAFF. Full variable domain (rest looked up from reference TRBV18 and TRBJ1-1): NAGVMQNPRHLVRRRGQEARLRCSPMKGHSHVYWYRQLPEEGLKFMVYLQKENIIDESGMPKERFSAEFPKEGPSILRIQQVVRGDSAAYFCASSRGQGNTEAFFGQGTRLTVV.

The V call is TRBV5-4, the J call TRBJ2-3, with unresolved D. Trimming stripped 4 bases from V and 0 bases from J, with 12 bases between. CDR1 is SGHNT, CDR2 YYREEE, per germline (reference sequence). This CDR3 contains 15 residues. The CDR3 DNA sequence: TGTGCCAGCAGCCTCGCGGTGGGTAGCACAGATACGCAGTATTTT. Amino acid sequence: CASSLAVGSTDTQYF.

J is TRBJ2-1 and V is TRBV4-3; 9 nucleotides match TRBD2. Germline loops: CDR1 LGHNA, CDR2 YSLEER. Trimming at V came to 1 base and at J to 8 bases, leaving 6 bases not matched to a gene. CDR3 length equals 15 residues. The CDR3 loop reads CASSQGWRGGYEQFF. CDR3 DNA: TGCGCCAGCAGCCAAGGGTGGCGGGGGGGCTATGAGCAGTTCTTC.

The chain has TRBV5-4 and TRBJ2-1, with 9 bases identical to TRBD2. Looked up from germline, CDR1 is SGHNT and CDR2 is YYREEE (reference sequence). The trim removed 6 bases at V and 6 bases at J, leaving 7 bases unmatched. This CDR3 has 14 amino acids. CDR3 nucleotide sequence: TGTGCCAGCACTAGCGGGACCGACAGCAATGAGCAGTTCTTC. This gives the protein CASTSGTDSNEQFF.

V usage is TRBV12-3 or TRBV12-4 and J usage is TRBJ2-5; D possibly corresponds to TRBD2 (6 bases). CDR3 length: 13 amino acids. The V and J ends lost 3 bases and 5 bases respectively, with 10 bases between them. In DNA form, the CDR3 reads TGTGCCAGCAGTTTCGGGGGTTTGGAGACCCAGTACTTC. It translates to CASSFGGLETQYF.

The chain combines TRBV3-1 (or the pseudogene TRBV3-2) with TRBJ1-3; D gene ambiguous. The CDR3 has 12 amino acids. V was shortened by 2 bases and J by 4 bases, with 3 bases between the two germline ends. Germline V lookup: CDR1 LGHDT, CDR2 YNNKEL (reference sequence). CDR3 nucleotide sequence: TGTGCCAGCAGCCAACAGGGAAACACCATATATTTT. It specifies CASSQQGNTIYF.

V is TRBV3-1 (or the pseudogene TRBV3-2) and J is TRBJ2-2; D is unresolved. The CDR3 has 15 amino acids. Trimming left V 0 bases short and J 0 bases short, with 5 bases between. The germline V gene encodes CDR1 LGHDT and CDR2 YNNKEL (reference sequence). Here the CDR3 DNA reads TGTGCCAGCAGCCAAGAGGGCTCGAACACCGGGGAGCTGTTTTTT. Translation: CASSQEGSNTGELFF.

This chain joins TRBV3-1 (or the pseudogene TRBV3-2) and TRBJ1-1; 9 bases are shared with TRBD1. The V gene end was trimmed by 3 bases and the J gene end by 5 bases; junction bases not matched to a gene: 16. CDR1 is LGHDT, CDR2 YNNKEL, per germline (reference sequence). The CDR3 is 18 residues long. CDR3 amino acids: CASSHTGYRGLEGTEAFF. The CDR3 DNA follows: TGTGCCAGCAGCCACACAGGTTACAGGGGGCTAGAGGGTACTGAAGCTTTCTTT.

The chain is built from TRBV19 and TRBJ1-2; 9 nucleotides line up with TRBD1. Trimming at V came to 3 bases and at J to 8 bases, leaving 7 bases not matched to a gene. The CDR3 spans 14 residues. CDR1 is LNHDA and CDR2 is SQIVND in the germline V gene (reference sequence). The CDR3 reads CASSIRTGEVGYTF. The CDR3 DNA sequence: TGTGCCAGTAGTATTAGGACAGGGGAGGTCGGCTACACCTTC.

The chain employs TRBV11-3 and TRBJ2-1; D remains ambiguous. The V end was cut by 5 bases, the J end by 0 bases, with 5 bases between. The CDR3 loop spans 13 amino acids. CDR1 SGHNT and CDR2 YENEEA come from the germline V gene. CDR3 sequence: CASSPNSYNEQFF. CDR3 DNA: TGTGCCAGCAGCCCCAACTCCTACAATGAGCAGTTCTTC. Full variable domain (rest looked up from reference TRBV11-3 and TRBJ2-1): EAGVVQSPRYKIIEKKQPVAFWCNPISGHNTLYWYLQNLGQGPELLIRYENEEAVDDSQLPKDRFSAERLKGVDSTLKIQPAELGDSAVYLCASSPNSYNEQFFGPGTRLTVL.

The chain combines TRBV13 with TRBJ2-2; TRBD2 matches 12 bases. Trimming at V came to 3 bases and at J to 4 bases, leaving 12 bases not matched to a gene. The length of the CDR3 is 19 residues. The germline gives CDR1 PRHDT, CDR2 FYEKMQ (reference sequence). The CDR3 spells CASSLAPKTSGRPTGELFF. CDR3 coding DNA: TGTGCCAGCAGCTTGGCCCCCAAGACTAGCGGGAGACCCACCGGGGAGCTGTTTTTT. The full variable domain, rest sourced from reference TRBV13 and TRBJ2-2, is AAGVIQSPRHLIKEKRETATLKCYPIPRHDTVYWYQQGPGQDPQFLISFYEKMQSDKGSIPDRFSAQQFSDYHSELNMSSLELGDSALYFCASSLAPKTSGRPTGELFFGEGSRLTVL.

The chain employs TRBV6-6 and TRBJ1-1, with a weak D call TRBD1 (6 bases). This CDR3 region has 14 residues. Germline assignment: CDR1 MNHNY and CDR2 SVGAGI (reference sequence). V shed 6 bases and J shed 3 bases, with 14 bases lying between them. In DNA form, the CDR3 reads TGTGCCAGCAGCTTGGACAGTATCGACACTGAAGCTTTCTTT. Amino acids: CASSLDSIDTEAFF.

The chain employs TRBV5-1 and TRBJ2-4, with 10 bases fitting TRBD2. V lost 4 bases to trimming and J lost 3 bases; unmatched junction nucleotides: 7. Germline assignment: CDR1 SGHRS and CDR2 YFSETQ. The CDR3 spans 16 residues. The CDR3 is CASSARLAGVKNIQYF. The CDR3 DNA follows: TGCGCCAGCAGCGCCCGACTAGCGGGCGTCAAAAACATTCAGTACTTC.

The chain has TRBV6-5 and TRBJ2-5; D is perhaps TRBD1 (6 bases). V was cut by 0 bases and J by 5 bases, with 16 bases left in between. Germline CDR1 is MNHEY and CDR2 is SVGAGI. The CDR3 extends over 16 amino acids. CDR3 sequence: CASSYSRLGAGETQYF. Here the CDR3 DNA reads TGTGCCAGCAGTTACTCGAGGTTGGGGGCGGGCGAGACCCAGTACTTC.

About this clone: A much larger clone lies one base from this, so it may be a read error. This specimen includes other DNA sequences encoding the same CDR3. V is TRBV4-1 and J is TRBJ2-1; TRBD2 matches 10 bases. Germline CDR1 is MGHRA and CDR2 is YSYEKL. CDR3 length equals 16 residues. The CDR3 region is CASSGRGGSFDNEQFF. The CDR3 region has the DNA TGTGCCAGCAGCGGGAGGGGCGGGAGTTTCGACAATGAGCAGTTCTTC.

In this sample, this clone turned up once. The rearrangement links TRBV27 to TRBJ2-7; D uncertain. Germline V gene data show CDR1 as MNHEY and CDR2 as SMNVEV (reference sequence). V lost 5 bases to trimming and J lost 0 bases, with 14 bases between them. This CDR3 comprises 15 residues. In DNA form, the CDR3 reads TGTGCCAGCAGTGGTTCTGGGCTCAGCTCCTACGAGCAGTACTTC. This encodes CASSGSGLSSYEQYF.